Following are 3 T cell receptor beta chains from one sample sequenced in a study of tumor-infiltrating lymphocytes in primary liver carcinoma. Priming with a constant-region primer yielded TCR beta cDNA from 450 to 550 ng total RNA. Investigators got TCR beta libraries out of three nested multiplex PCR rounds, done with slightly modified ARM-PCR. Researchers ran the first two PCR rounds for roughly 10 cycles each with TRBV1-TRBV30 forward primers and a C-beta reverse primer. TCRdb re-derived calls from the multiplex PCR reads in MiXCR, one entry per CDR3 protein. Among approximately 47,000 distinct CDR3 sequences listed, about 68% were seen once. Co-extracting RNA and DNA was done with roughly 17-33 mg of unsorted bulk tissue as input. The sequenced material came from liver tumor tissue from sampling region 3. Subset defined: tumor region T3, left-lateral pole. These receptors all come from a man aged 35 to 55 with primary liver carcinoma and hepatitis B virus infection.

Remarks on this clonotype: It may be a read error: a sequence one base away is much more abundant. V and J are TRBV5-1 and TRBJ2-1; D is perhaps TRBD1 or TRBD2 (6 bases each). Germline lookup yields CDR1 SGHRS and CDR2 YFSETQ. The CDR3 spans 15 residues. Here the CDR3 reads CTSSLEGVLYNEQFF. Here the CDR3 DNA reads TGCACCAGCAGCTTGGAGGGGGTACTCTACAATGAGCAGTTCTTC.

The DNA of the CDR3 is TGTGCCAACGGGCCACGAGGATGGGGGAACTACGAGCAGTACTTC. This gives the protein CANGPRGWGNYEQYF. The genes are TRBV12-3 or TRBV12-4 and TRBJ2-7; perhaps D is TRBD1 or TRBD2 (5 bases each). V dropped 10 bases and J dropped 3 bases, with 22 bases sitting between them. The CDR3 covers 15 residues.

Comments on this clonotype: One junction end disagrees with the germline gene, perhaps due to a read error. The chain couples TRBV19 to TRBJ1-5; D may be TRBD1 (6 bases). Germline V gene sequence: CDR1 LNHDA, CDR2 SQIVND (reference sequence). The CDR3 is made up of 14 amino acids. The CDR3 is CTSSTGSMREPQHF. The CDR3 DNA reads as TGTACCAGTAGTACAGGGTCCATGAGAGAGCCCCAGCATTTT.